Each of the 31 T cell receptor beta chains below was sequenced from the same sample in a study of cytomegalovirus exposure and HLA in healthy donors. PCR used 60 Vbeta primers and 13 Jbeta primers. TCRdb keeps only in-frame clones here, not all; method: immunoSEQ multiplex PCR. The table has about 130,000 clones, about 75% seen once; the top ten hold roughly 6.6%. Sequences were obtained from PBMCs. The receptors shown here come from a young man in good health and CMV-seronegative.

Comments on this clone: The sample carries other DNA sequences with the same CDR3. Written as DNA, the CDR3 is TGTGCCAGCAGTTCCACGGACTATGGCTACACCTTC. Protein: CASSSTDYGYTF. The V call is TRBV28, the J call TRBJ1-2; no definite D call. V dropped 4 bases and J dropped 3 bases, with 6 bases sitting between them. The CDR3 has 12 residues. In germline, CDR1 is MDHEN, CDR2 SYDVKM.

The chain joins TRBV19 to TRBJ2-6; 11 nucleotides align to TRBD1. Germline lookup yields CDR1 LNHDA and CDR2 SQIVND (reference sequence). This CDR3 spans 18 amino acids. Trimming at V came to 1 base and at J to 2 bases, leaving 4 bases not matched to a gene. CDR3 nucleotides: TGTGCCAGTAGTATAGCTGGACAGGGGGCGCCTGGGGCCAACGTCCTGACTTTC. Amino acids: CASSIAGQGAPGANVLTF.

The DNA of the CDR3 is TGTGCCAGCAGCCCGGGACAGGGGTACCAAGAGACCCAGTACTTC. Translation: CASSPGQGYQETQYF. The chain has TRBV11-3 and TRBJ2-5, with TRBD1 matching 10 bases. V lost 5 bases, J lost 0 bases, and 3 bases stayed unmatched. Per the germline V gene, CDR1 is SGHNT and CDR2 is YENEEA. CDR3 size: 15 residues.

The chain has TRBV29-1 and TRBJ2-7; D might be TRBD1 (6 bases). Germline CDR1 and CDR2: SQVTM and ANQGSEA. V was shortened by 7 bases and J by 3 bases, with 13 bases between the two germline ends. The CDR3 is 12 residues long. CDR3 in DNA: TGCAGCGCAAAACAGGGAGACTACGAGCAGTACTTC. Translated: CSAKQGDYEQYF.

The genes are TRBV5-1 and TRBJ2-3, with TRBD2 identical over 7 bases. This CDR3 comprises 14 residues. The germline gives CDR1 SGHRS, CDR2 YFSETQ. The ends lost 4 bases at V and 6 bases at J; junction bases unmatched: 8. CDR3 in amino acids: CASSLSGTTDTQYF. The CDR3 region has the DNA TGCGCCAGCAGCCTATCCGGGACTACGGATACGCAGTATTTT.

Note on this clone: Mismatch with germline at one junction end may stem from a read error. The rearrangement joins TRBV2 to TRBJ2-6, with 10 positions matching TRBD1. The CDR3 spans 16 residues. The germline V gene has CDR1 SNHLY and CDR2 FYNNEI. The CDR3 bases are TGTGCCAGCATTCGGGACAGGGGTACTGGGGCCAACGGCCTGACTTTC. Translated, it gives CASIRDRGTGANGLTF.

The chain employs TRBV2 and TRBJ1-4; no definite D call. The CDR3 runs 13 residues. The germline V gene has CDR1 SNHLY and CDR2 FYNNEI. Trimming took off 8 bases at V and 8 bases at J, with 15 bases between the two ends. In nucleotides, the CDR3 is TGTGCCAGCGAGAGGGCCCGAGGAGAAAAACTGTTTTTT. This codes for CASERARGEKLFF.

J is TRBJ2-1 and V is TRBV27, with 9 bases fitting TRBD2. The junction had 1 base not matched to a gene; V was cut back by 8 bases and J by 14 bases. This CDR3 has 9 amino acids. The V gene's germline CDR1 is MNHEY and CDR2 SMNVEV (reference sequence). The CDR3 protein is CASGGGEFF. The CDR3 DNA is TGTGCCAGCGGCGGGGGGGAGTTCTTC.

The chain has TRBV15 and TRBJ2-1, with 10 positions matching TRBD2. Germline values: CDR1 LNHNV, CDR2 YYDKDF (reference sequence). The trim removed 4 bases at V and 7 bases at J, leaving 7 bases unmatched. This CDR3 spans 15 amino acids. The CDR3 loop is CATSKAGGPGNEQFF. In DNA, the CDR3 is TGTGCCACCAGCAAAGCGGGGGGGCCTGGGAATGAGCAGTTCTTC.

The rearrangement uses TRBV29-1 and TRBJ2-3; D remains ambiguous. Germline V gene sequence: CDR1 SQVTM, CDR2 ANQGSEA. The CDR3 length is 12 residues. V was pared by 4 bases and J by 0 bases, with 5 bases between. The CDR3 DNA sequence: TGCAGCGTTGTCCCTAGCACAGATACGCAGTATTTT. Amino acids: CSVVPSTDTQYF.

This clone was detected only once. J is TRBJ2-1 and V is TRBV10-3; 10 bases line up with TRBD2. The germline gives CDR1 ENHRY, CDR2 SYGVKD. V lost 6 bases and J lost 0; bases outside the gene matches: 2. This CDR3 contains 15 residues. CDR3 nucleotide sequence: TGTGCCATCAGCTGGACTAGCGGCTCCTACAATGAGCAGTTCTTC. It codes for CAISWTSGSYNEQFF.

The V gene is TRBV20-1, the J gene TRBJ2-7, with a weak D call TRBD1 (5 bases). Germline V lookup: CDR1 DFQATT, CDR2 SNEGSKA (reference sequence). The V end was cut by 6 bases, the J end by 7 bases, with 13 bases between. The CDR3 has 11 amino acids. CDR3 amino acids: CSARDVLEQYF. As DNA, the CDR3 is TGCAGTGCCAGGGATGTCCTTGAGCAGTACTTC.

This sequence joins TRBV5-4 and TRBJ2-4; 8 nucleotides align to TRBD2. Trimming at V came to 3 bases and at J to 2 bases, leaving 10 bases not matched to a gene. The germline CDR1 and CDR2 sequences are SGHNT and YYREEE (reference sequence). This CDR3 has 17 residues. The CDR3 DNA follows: TGTGCCAGCAGCTCTGGACTAGCAGTAGGGACCAAAAACATTCAGTACTTC. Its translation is CASSSGLAVGTKNIQYF.

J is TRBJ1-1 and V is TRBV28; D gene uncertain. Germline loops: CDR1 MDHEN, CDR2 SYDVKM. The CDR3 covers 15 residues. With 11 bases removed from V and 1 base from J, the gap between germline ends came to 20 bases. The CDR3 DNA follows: TGTGCCGCCAGTCCGGGGAGCTTACCGAACACTGAAGCTTTCTTT. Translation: CAASPGSLPNTEAFF.

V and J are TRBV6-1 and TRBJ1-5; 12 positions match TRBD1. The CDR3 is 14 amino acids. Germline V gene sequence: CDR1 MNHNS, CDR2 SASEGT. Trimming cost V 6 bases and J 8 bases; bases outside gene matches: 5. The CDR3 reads CASRGTGGRKPQHF. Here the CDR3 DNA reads TGTGCCAGCAGAGGGACAGGGGGCAGGAAGCCCCAGCATTTT.

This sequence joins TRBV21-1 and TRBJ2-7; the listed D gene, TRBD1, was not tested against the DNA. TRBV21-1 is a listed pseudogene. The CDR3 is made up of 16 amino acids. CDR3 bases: TGTGCCAGCATAGTATATTTAGACAGGTCCGCCTACGAGCAGTACTTC. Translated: CASIVYLDRSAYEQYF.

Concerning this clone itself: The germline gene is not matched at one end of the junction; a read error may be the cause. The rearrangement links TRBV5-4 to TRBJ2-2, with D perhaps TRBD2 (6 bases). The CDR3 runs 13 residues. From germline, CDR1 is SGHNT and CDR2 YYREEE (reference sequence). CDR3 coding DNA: TGTGCCAGCAGCTTTGATTGGGACGGGGGGCTGTTTTTT. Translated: CASSFDWDGGLFF. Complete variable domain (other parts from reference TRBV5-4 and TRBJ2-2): ETGVTQSPTHLIKTRGQQVTLRCSSQSGHNTVSWYQQALGQGPQFIFQYYREEENGRGNFPPRFSGLQFPNYSSELNVNALELDDSALYLCASSFDWDGGLFFGEGSRLTVL.

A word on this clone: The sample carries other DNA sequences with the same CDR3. The CDR3 reads CSVLSYEQYF. The CDR3 DNA is TGCAGCGTTCTTTCCTACGAGCAGTACTTC. This chain connects TRBV29-1 to TRBJ2-7; unclear D gene. The V end lost 5 bases, the J end lost 1 base, and 3 bases lay between the germline ends. The CDR3 length is 10 residues. Germline V gene lookup returns CDR1 SQVTM and CDR2 ANQGSEA.

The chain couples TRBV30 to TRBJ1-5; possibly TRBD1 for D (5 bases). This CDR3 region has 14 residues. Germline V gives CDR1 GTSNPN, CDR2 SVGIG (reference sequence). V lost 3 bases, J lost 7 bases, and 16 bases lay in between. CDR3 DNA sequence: TGTGCCTGGAGCTATCCGACAGACCGGCAGCCCCAGCATTTT. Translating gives CAWSYPTDRQPQHF.

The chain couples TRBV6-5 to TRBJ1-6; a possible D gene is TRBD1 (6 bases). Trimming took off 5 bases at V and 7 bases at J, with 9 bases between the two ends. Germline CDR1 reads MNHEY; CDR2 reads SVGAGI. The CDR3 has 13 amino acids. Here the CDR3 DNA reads TGTGCCAGCAGTGGACAGCAGAATTCACCCCTCCACTTT. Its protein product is CASSGQQNSPLHF.

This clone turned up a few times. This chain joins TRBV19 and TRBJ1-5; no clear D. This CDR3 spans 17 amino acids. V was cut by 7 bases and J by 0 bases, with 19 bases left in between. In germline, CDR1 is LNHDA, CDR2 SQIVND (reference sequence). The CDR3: CASTAGWAAYSNQPQHF. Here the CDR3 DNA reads TGTGCCAGTACAGCGGGTTGGGCGGCTTATAGCAATCAGCCCCAGCATTTT.

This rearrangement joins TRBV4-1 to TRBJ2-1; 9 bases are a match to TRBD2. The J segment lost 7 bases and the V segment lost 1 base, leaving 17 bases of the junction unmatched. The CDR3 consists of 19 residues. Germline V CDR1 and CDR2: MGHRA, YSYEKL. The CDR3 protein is CASSQVGGRAQFARNEQFF. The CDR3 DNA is TGCGCCAGCAGCCAAGTCGGCGGGAGGGCCCAGTTCGCGAGGAATGAGCAGTTCTTC.

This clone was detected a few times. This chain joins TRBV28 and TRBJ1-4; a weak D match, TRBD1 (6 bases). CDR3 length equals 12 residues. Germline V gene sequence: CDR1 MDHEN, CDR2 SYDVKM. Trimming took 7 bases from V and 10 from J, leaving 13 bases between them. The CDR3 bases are TGTGCCAGCACACCCCCCAGGGGAAAACTGTTTTTT. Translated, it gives CASTPPRGKLFF.

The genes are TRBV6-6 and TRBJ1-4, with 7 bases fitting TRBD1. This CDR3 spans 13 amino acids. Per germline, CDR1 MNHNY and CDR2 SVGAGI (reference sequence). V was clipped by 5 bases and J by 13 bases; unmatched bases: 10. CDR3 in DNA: TGTGCCAGCAGTGACCTCCGGGACAGTGGACTGTTTTTT. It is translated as CASSDLRDSGLFF.

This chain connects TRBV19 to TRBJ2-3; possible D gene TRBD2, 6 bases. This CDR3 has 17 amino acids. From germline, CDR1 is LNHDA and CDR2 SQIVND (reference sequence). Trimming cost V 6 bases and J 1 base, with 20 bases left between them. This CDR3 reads CASRPSELGGGTDTQYF. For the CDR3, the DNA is TGTGCCAGTAGGCCCTCAGAACTAGGCGGGGGCACAGATACGCAGTATTTT.

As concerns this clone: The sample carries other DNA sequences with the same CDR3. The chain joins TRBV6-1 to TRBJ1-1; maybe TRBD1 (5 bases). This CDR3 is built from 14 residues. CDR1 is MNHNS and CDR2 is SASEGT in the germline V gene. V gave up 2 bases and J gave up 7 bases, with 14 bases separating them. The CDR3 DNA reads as TGTGCCAGCAGTGAACGGGCAGGGCGGATTGAAGCTTTCTTT. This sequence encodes CASSERAGRIEAFF.

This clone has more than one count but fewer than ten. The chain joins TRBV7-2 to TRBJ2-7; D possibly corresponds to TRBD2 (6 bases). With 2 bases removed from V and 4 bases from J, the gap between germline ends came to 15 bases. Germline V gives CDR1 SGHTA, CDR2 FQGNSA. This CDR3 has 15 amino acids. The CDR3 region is CASSLSTGSTYEQYF. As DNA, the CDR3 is TGTGCCAGCAGCTTAAGTACCGGGAGTACATACGAGCAGTACTTC.

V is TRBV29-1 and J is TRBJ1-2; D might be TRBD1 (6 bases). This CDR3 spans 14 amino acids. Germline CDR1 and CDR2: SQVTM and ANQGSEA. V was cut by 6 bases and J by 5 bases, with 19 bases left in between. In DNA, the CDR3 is TGCAGCGTCCCAGAGCGGGGGGCCGATTATGGCTACACCTTC. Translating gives CSVPERGADYGYTF.

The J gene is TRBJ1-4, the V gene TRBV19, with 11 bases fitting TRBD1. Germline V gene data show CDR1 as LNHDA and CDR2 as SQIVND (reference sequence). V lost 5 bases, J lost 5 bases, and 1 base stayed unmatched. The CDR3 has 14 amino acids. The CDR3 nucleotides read TGTGCCAGTAGTTGGGACAGGGGGAATGAAAAACTGTTTTTT. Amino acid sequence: CASSWDRGNEKLFF.

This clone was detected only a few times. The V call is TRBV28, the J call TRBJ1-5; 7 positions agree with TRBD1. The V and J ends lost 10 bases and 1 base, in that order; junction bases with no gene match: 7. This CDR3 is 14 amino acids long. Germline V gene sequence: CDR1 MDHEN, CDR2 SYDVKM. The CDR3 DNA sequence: TGTGCCACAGACAGGGTTGTCAGCAATCAGCCCCAGCATTTT. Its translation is CATDRVVSNQPQHF.

The CDR3 sequence: CASSLSSGYEQYF. The CDR3, as DNA: TGTGCCAGCAGCTTATCCTCGGGGTACGAGCAGTACTTC. The chain employs TRBV7-9 and TRBJ2-7; TRBD2 might be the D (5 bases). Per germline, CDR1 SEHNR and CDR2 FQNEAQ (reference sequence). The CDR3 runs 13 residues. The V end lost 2 bases, the J end lost 4 bases, and 9 bases lay between the germline ends.